This entry concerns a single T cell receptor beta chain. Its antigen is as yet unknown. The CDR3 covers 14 residues. The V gene's germline CDR1 is SGDLS and CDR2 YYNGEE. Trimming removed 0 bases at V and 6 bases at J, with 10 bases between. The data were taken from a study of blood T cells in healthy people across ages. Looking at the study overall: Roughly one uniquely barcoded beta molecule per two T cells was captured.

Isolating PBMCs gave at least 6.5 million of these cells per sample. Study-wide findings and caveats: Unsorted PBMCs blocked a conclusive comparison of naive and antigen-experienced cells. Measured against age, TCR beta diversity per million T cells decreased in a roughly linear manner.

A second PCR, run for about 7 to 11 cycles, used a sample-barcoded 5' primer plus a J-beta primer mix. TCRdb processed the 5' RACE reads anew with MiXCR; each CDR3 protein has one entry. The sample lists 730,000 or so distinct CDR3 sequences; roughly 45% were seen once. Sequenced sample: blood. The TCR originated in a woman aged 55-75 years in good health. The rearrangement uses TRBV9 and TRBJ1-5; D gene uncertain. The CDR3 here is CASSVAPRGQPQHF. In DNA form, the CDR3 reads TGTGCCAGCAGCGTAGCCCCCCGGGGTCAGCCCCAGCATTTT.